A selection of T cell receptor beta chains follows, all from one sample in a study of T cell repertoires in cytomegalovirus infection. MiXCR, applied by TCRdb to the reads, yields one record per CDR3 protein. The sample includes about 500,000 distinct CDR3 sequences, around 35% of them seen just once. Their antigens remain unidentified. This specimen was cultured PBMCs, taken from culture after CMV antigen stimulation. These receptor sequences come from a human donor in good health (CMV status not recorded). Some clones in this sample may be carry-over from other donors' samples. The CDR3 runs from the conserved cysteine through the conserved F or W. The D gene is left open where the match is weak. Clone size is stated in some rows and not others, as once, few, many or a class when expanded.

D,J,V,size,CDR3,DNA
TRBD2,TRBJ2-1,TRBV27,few,CASSLSGTSGFAYNEQFF,TGTGCCAGCAGCTTGTCCGGGACTAGCGGGTTTGCCTACAATGAGCAGTTCTTC
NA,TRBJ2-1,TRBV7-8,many,CASSLGPGSYNEQFF,TGTGCCAGCAGCTTAGGGCCTGGCTCCTACAATGAGCAGTTCTTC
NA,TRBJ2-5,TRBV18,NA,CASSPLLHWEVQETQYF,TGTGCCAGCTCACCACTCCTCCATTGGGAGGTACAAGAGACCCAGTACTTC
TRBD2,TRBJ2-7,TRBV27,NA,CASRPRTSGYEQYF,TGTGCCAGCAGACCGAGGACTAGCGGCTACGAGCAGTACTTC
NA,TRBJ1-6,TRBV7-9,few,CASSHLRWADNSPLHF,TGTGCCAGCAGCCACCTGCGGTGGGCAGATAATTCACCCCTCCACTTT
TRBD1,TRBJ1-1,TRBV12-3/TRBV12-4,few,CASRVTGSTEAFF,TGTGCCAGCAGGGTGACAGGGTCCACTGAAGCTTTCTTT
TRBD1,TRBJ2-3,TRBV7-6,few,CASSAVGTGGDHTQYF,TGTGCCAGCAGCGCAGTAGGGACAGGGGGCGATCATACGCAGTATTTT
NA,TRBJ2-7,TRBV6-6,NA,CANSPASYEQYF,TGTGCCAACAGTCCGGCATCCTACGAGCAGTACTTC
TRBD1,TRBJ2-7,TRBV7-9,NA,CASSLTGQGYEQYF,TGTGCCAGCAGCTTAACCGGACAGGGCTACGAGCAGTACTTC
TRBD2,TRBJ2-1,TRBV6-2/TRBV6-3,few,CASTQRTSGFREQFF,TGTGCCAGCACCCAGCGGACTAGCGGGTTTCGAGAGCAGTTCTTC
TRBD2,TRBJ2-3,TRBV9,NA,CASSVSSSGVTDTQYF,TGTGCCAGCAGCGTTAGTTCTAGCGGGGTCACAGATACGCAGTATTTT
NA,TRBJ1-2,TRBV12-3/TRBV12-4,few,CASSLEALGVYTF,TGTGCCAGCAGTTTAGAGGCCCTCGGAGTCTACACCTTC
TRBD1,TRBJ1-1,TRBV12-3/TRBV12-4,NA,CASRYRGPEAFF,TGTGCCAGCAGGTACAGGGGTCCTGAAGCTTTCTTT
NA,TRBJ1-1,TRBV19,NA,CASSFTANTEAFF,TGTGCCAGTAGCTTCACAGCGAACACTGAAGCTTTCTTT
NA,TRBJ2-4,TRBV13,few,CASSRRPLADLAKNIQYF,TGTGCCAGCAGCCGAAGACCGCTAGCAGACCTAGCCAAAAACATTCAGTACTTC
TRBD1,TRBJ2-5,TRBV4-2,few,CASSQGSPGQGPETQYF,TGTGCCAGCAGCCAAGGTTCACCGGGACAGGGACCGGAGACCCAGTACTTC
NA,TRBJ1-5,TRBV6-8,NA,CASMNNQPQHF,TGTGCCAGCATGAACAATCAGCCCCAGCATTTT
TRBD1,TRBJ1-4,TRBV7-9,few,CASSRTGATNEKLFF,TGTGCCAGCAGCCGTACAGGGGCGACTAATGAAAAACTGTTTTTT
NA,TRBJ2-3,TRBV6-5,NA,CASKPGQSLTDTQYF,TGTGCCAGCAAACCCGGACAGTCCCTCACAGATACGCAGTATTTT
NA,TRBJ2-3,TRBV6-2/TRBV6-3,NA,CASSYTGSDVADTQYF,TGTGCCAGCAGTTACACAGGGTCGGACGTAGCAGATACGCAGTATTTT
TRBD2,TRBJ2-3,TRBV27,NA,CASSLSGTSYTDTQYF,TGTGCCAGCAGTTTAAGCGGGACTAGCTACACAGATACGCAGTATTTT
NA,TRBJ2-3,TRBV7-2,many,CASSLEASSTDTQYF,TGTGCCAGCAGCTTAGAGGCTAGCAGCACAGATACGCAGTATTTT
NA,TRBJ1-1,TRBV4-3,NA,CASSQANLNTEAFF,TGCGCCAGCAGCCAGGCAAACTTGAACACTGAAGCTTTCTTT
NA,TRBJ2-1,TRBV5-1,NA,CASSGTGPSGSPNEQFF,TGCGCCAGCAGTGGGACAGGGCCTAGCGGGAGTCCCAATGAGCAGTTCTTC